The source of this T cell receptor beta chain is a study of blood T cell repertoires in COVID-19. Study at large: Donors in the United States, Italy and Spain gave samples during acute or convalescent COVID-19. PBMCs, B-cell-depleted T cells, or T cells were the source of the cDNA or gDNA that made up the material.

Germline-derived CDR1 and CDR2 are MNHNS and SASEGT. Trimming removed 2 bases at V and 3 bases at J, with 17 bases between. The CDR3 has 16 residues. Here immunoSEQ multiplex PCR was the method, and the copy in TCRdb shows in-frame clones only, minus some. This table holds 160,000 or so clones, 80% to 90% found once. Sequences were obtained from peripheral blood. This TCR came from a man aged 55 to 70 with acute or convalescent COVID-19. This chain connects TRBV6-1 to TRBJ2-7; no firm D call. CDR3 in amino acids: CASSEQFTGTHYEQYF. For the CDR3, the DNA is TGTGCCAGCAGTGAACAATTTACCGGTACCCACTACGAGCAGTACTTC.